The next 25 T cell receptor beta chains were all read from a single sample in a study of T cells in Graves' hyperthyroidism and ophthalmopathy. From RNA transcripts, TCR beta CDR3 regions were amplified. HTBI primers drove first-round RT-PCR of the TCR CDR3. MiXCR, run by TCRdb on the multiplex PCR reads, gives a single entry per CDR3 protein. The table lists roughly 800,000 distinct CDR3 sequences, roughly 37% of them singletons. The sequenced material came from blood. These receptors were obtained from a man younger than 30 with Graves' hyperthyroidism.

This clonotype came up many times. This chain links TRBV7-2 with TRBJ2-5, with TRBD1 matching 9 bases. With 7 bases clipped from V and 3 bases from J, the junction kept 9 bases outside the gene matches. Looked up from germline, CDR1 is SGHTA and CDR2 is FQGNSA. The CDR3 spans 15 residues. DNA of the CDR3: TGTGCCAGCAACCACCGGGACAGGGTAGAAGAGACCCAGTACTTC. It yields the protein CASNHRDRVEETQYF.

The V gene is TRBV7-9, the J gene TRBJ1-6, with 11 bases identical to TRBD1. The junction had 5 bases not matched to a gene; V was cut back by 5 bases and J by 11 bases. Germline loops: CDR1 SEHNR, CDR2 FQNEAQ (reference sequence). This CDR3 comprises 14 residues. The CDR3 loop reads CASSPGQGAAPLHF. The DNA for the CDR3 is TGTGCCAGCAGCCCCGGACAGGGGGCGGCACCCCTCCACTTT.

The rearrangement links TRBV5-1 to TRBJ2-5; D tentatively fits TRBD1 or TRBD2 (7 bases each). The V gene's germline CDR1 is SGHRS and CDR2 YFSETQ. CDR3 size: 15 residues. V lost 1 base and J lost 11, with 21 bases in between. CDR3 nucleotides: TGCGCCAGCAGCTTGCAGGGGGAGGGAGCGGCGGAGCAGTACTTC. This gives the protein CASSLQGEGAAEQYF.

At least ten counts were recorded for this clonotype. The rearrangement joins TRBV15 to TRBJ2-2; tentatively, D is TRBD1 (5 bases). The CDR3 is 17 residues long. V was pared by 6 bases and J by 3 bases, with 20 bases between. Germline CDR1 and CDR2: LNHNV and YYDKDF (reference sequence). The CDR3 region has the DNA TGTGCCACCAGTAACGGCTTGACAACCAGGGACACCGGGGAGCTGTTTTTT. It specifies CATSNGLTTRDTGELFF.

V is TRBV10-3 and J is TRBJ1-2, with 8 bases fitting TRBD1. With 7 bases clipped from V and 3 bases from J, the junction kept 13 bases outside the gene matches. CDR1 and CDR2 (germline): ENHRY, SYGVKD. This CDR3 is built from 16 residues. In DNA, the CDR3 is TGTGCCATCAAAGCCGGGACAGGACCGGCTCACTATGGCTACACCTTC. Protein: CAIKAGTGPAHYGYTF.

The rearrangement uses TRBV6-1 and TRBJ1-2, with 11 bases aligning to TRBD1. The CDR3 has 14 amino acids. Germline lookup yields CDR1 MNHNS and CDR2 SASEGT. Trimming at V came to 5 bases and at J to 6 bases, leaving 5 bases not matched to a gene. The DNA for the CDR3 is TGTGCCAGCAGTATCCGGACAGGGGGCAATGGCTACACCTTC. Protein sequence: CASSIRTGGNGYTF.

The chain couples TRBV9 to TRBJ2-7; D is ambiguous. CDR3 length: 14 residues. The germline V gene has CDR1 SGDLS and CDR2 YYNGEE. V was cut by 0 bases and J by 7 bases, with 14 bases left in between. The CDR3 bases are TGTGCCAGCAGCGTAGAAGTTGAAGGGAAGGAGCAGTACTTC. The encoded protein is CASSVEVEGKEQYF.

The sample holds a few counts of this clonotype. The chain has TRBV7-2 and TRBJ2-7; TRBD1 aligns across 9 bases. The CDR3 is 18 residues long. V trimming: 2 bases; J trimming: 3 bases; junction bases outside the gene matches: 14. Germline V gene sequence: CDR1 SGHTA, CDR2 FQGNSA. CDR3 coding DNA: TGTGCCAGCAGCTTATGGTTCGATGGGGGACAGGGCCTCTACGAGCAGTACTTC. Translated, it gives CASSLWFDGGQGLYEQYF.

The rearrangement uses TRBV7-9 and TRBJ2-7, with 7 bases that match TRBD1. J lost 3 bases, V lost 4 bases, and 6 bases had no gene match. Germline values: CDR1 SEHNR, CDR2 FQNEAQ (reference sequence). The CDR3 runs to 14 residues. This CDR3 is CASSSGQKFYEQYF. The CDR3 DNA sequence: TGTGCCAGCAGCTCGGGACAGAAGTTCTACGAGCAGTACTTC.

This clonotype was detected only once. The CDR3: CASTPDRDQETQYF. CDR3 DNA sequence: TGTGCCAGTACCCCCGACAGGGACCAAGAGACCCAGTACTTC. This sequence joins TRBV19 and TRBJ2-5; 7 bases align to TRBD1. V gave up 7 bases and J gave up 0 bases; unmatched junction bases: 5. Germline V gene data show CDR1 as LNHDA and CDR2 as SQIVND (reference sequence). The CDR3 consists of 14 residues. Based on the CDR3 plus reference TRBV19 and TRBJ2-5, the full variable domain is DGGITQSPKYLFRKEGQNVTLSCEQNLNHDAMYWYRQDPGQGLRLIYYSQIVNDFQKGDIAEGYSVSREKKESFPLTVTSAQKNPTAFYLCASTPDRDQETQYFGPGTRLLVL.

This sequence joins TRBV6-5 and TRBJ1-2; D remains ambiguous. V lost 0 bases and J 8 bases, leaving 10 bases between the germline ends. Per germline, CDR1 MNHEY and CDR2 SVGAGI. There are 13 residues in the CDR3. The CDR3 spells CASSYSATDGYTF. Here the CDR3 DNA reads TGTGCCAGCAGTTACTCAGCTACCGACGGCTACACCTTC.

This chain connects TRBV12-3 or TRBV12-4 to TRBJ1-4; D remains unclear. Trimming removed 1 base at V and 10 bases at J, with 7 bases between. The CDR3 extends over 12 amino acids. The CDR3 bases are TGTGCCAGCAGTTTAGAGCTCGGAAAACTGTTTTTT. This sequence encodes CASSLELGKLFF.

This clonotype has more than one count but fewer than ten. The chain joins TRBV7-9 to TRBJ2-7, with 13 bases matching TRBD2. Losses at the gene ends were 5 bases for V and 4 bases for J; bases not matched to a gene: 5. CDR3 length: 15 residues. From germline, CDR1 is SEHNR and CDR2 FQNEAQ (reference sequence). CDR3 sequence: CASSRLAGGIYEQYF. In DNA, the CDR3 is TGTGCCAGCAGCCGACTAGCGGGAGGCATTTACGAGCAGTACTTC.

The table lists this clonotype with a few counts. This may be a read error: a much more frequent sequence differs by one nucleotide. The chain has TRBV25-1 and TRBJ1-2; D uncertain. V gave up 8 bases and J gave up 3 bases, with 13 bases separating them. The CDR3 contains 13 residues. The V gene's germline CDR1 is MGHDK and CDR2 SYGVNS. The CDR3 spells CASGVGADYGYTF. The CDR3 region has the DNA TGTGCCAGCGGGGTCGGCGCGGACTATGGCTACACCTTC.

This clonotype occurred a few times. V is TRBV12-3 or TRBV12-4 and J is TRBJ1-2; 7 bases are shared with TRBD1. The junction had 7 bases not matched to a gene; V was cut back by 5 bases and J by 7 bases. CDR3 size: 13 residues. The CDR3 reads CASSPRGWGGYTF. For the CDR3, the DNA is TGTGCCAGCAGTCCCAGGGGGTGGGGTGGCTACACCTTC.

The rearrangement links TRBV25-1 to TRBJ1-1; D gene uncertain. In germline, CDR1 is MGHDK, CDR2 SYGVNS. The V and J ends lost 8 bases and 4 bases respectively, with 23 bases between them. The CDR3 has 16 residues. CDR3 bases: TGTGCCAGCGTTGTAAGGCCCCGGGAGCGAGGCACTGAAGCTTTCTTT. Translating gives CASVVRPRERGTEAFF.

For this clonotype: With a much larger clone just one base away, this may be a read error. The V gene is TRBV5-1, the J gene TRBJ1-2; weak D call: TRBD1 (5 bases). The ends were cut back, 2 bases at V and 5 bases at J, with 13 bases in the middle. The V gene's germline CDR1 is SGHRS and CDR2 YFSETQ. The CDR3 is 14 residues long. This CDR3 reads CASSLGDASYGYTF. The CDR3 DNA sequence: TGCGCCAGCAGCTTAGGGGACGCCAGTTATGGCTACACCTTC.

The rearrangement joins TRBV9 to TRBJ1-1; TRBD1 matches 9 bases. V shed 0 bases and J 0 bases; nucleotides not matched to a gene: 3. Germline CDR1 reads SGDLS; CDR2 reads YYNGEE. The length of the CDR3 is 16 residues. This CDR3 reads CASSVGGTGMNTEAFF. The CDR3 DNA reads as TGTGCCAGCAGCGTAGGAGGGACAGGGATGAACACTGAAGCTTTCTTT.

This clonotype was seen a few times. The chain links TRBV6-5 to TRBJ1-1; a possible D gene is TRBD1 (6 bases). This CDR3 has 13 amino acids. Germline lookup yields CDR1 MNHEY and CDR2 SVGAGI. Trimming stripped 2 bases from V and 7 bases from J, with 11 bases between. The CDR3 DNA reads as TGTGCCAGCAGTTACGACAGGACAGATGAAGCTTTCTTT. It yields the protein CASSYDRTDEAFF.

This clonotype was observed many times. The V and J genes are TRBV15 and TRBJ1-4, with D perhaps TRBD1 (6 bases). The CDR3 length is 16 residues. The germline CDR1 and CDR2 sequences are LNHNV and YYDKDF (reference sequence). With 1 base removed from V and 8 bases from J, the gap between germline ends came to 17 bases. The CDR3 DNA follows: TGTGCCACCAGCAGAGCCTCCCTTAACAGGGACGAAAAACTGTTTTTT. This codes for CATSRASLNRDEKLFF.

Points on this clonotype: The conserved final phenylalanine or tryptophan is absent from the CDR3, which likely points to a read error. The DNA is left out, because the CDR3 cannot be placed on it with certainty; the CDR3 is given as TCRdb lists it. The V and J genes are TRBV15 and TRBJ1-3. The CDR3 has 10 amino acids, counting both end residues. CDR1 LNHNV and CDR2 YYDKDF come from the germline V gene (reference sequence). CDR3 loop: CATSNAGRGT.

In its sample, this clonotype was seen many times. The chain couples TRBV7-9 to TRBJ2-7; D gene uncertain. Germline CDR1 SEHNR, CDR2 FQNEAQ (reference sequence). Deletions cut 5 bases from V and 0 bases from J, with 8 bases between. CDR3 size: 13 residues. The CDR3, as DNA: TGTGCCAGCAGCCCAGAGAACTCCTACGAGCAGTACTTC. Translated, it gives CASSPENSYEQYF.

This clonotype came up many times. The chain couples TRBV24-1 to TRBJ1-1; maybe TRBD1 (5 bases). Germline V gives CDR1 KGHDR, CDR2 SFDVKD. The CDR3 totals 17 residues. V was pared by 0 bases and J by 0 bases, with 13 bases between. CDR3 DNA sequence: TGTGCCACCAGTGATTTGACCCTCAGGGCTATGAACACTGAAGCTTTCTTT. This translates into CATSDLTLRAMNTEAFF.

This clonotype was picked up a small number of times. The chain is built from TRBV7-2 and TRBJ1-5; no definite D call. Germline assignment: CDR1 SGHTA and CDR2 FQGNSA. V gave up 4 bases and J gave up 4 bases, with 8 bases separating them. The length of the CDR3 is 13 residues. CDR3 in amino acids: CASSSYPNQPQHF. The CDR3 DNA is TGTGCCAGCAGCTCGTATCCGAATCAGCCCCAGCATTTT.

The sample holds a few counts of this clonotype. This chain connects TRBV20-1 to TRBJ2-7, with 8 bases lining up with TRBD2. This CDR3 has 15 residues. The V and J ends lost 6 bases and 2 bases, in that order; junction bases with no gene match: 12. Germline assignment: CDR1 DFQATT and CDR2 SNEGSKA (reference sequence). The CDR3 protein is CSAPGVGSGAYEQYF. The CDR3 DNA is TGCAGTGCGCCCGGGGTGGGTAGCGGGGCCTACGAGCAGTACTTC.